The following is a TCR beta chain sequence with its context. Its antigen remains unidentified. Germline-derived CDR1 and CDR2 are SGDLS and YYNGEE. Between the trimmed V and J ends, which lost 0 bases and 0 bases, there was a span of 5 bases. The CDR3 spans 14 residues. Each CDR3 protein is one row after TCRdb ran MiXCR on the reads. The data contain about 740,000 distinct CDR3 sequences, 35% to 40% of them seen just once; the ten biggest clones take up about 2.8%. This entry belongs to a study of T cell repertoires in cytomegalovirus infection. Overall study context: Evidence of both CMV infection and a matching HLA type came from public TCR beta signatures. General study results and limits: People with CMV and the relevant HLA were identified by cumulative public TCR beta family frequency. HLA-C-restricted, CMV-specific TCR beta clonotypes were dominant ex vivo.

Input material: PBMCs. The chain couples TRBV9 to TRBJ2-3; no definite D call. The TCR was taken from a human donor in good health (CMV status not recorded). Some clones in this sample may be carry-over from other donors' samples. CDR3 amino acids: CASSVEPSTDTQYF. In DNA, the CDR3 is TGTGCCAGCAGCGTAGAACCCAGCACAGATACGCAGTATTTT.